This T cell receptor (beta chain) comes out of a study of shared clonotypes between healthy human individuals. Overall study context: Three plates were used per donor for CD4 naive, three for CD4 memory, two for CD8 naive and one for CD8 memory. Findings and limits, study-wide: Four donors had around 5% of their naive CD4 clonotypes in common. Compared with memory subsets, naive subsets generally had larger estimated richness.

Sequenced by immunoSEQ multiplex PCR; TCRdb stores in-frame clones only, minus some. This table has approximately 2,000,000 clones, 85% to 95% appearing once. Trimming removed 6 bases at V and 4 bases at J, with 16 bases between. The germline V gene encodes CDR1 MNHEY and CDR2 SVGAGI. The CDR3 runs to 15 residues. This clone came up once. Its antigen is currently unknown. This chain links TRBV6-5 with TRBJ2-1, with D unresolved. The sequenced sample consisted of naive CD4+ T cells from PBMCs. Subset described: CD45RA+ positively selected. This clonotype originated in a man in his late teens or twenties in good health. Some clones in this sample may be carry-over from other donors' samples. CDR3 in DNA: TGTGCCAGCAGGGCGGTGGGGTCCGGGTACAATGAGCAGTTCTTC. Its translation: CASRAVGSGYNEQFF.